A single T cell receptor (beta chain) is shown here with its context. The record originates from a study of cytomegalovirus exposure and HLA in healthy donors. With V trimmed by 1 base and J by 3 bases, 1 base remained unmatched. The CDR3 runs to 14 residues. From germline, CDR1 is SGHRS and CDR2 YFSETQ. Sequencing was performed with immunoSEQ multiplex PCR; in TCRdb, only in-frame clones are kept and a portion is missing. Here the sample spans 70,000 or so clones, 94% being singletons. The source of this sequence is a man aged 18 to 29 in good health and CMV-seropositive. Sequencing was done on a sample of PBMCs. The chain recombines TRBV5-1 with TRBJ2-5, with 9 bases that match TRBD1. The CDR3 sequence is CASSLRDREETQYF. CDR3 nucleotides: TGCGCCAGCAGCTTGAGGGACAGGGAAGAGACCCAGTACTTC.